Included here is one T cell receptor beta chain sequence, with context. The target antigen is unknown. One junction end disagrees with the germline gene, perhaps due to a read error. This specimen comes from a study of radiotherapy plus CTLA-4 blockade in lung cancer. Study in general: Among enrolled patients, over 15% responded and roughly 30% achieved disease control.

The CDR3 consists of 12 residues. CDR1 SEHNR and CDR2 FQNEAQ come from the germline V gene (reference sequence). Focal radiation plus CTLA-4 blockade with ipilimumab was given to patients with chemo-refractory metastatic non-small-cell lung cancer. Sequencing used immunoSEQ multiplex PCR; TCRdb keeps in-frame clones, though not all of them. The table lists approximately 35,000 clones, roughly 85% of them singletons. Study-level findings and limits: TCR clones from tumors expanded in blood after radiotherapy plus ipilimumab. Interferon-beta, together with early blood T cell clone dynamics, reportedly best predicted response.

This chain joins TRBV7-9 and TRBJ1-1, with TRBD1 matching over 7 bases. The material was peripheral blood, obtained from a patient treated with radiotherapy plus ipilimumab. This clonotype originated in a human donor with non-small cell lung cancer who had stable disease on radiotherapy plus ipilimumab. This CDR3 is CASSPPRGRKVF. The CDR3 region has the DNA TGTGCCAGCAGTCCCCCGAGGGGGCGCAAGGTCTTT.